This entry features one TCR beta chain sequence. This record comes from a study of control samples from healthy donors and cancer patients. There are 15 residues in the CDR3. Germline CDR1 SGHAT, CDR2 FQNNGV. J was trimmed by 4 bases and V by 4 bases; bases with no gene match: 6. Sequencing used immunoSEQ multiplex PCR; TCRdb keeps in-frame clones, though not all of them. The sample yields approximately 160,000 clones, roughly nine tenths seen once. This TCR was recovered from a woman aged 30 to 39 in good health. V is TRBV11-2 and J is TRBJ1-1; 10 bases are shared with TRBD1. Sequenced input: blood. CDR3 residues: CASSWGRQGATEAFF. In DNA form, the CDR3 reads TGTGCCAGCAGCTGGGGGCGACAGGGGGCCACTGAAGCTTTCTTT.